The 16 T cell receptor beta chains listed next were all sequenced from one sample in a study of Tregs in tolerant kidney transplant recipients. Sequencing used immunoSEQ multiplex PCR; TCRdb keeps in-frame clones, though not all of them. The sample holds about 21,000 clones, around three fifths seen once. These receptors lack a known antigen. The sample was Tregs from blood cultured with allogeneic cells. The source of these receptors is a human donor in good health.

This clone was counted a few times. The chain employs TRBV30 and TRBJ2-7, with D perhaps TRBD1 or TRBD2 (5 bases each). CDR3 length equals 15 residues. Germline V gives CDR1 GTSNPN, CDR2 SVGIG (reference sequence). The V end was cut by 2 bases, the J end by 7 bases, with 21 bases between. The CDR3 loop reads CAWSNWGTLTEEQYF. In nucleotides, the CDR3 is TGTGCCTGGAGTAACTGGGGGACCCTGACGGAGGAGCAGTACTTC. Filled out from reference TRBV30 and TRBJ2-7, the complete variable domain reads SQTIHQWPATLVQPVGSPLSLECTVEGTSNPNLYWYRQAAGRGLQLLFYSVGIGQISSEVPQNLSASRPQDRQFILSSKKLLLSDSGFYLCAWSNWGTLTEEQYFGPGTRLTVT.

The CDR3 DNA reads TGCAGCGTTGAATTGACAGGGGAGGACTATGGCTACACCTTC. Its protein product is CSVELTGEDYGYTF. V is TRBV29-1 and J is TRBJ1-2; 8 bases map to TRBD1. The CDR3 is made up of 14 amino acids. V lost 2 bases to trimming and J lost 3 bases; unmatched junction nucleotides: 5. Germline lookup yields CDR1 SQVTM and CDR2 ANQGSEA.

The chain uses TRBV4-1 and TRBJ2-1; 7 nucleotides match TRBD2. The CDR3 has 16 amino acids. V dropped 2 bases and J dropped 7; count of bases not matched to a gene: 11. CDR1 is MGHRA and CDR2 is YSYEKL in the germline V gene. Here the CDR3 reads CASSQRSGDRLNEQFF. CDR3 DNA: TGCGCCAGCAGCCAAAGAAGCGGGGATCGGCTTAATGAGCAGTTCTTC.

This sequence joins TRBV7-9 and TRBJ2-7, with 11 bases identical to TRBD1. Looked up from germline, CDR1 is SEHNR and CDR2 is FQNEAQ (reference sequence). This CDR3 spans 16 amino acids. After removal of 5 bases from V and 1 base from J, the junction contained 7 bases not matched to a gene. The CDR3 DNA sequence: TGTGCCAGCAGCCGCAGCGGGACAGGGGGTTCCTACGAGCAGTACTTC. This encodes CASSRSGTGGSYEQYF.

The chain uses TRBV5-1 and TRBJ1-6; D gene uncertain. The CDR3 extends over 14 amino acids. Germline CDR1 is SGHRS and CDR2 is YFSETQ. The V gene lost 5 bases and the J gene lost 6 bases, with 12 bases spanning the gap. CDR3 amino acids: CASRPEGRNSPLHF. Here the CDR3 DNA reads TGCGCCAGCAGACCGGAGGGCCGTAATTCACCCCTCCACTTT. The whole variable domain, remainder taken from reference TRBV5-1 and TRBJ1-6, is KAGVTQTPRYLIKTRGQQVTLSCSPISGHRSVSWYQQTPGQGLQFLFEYFSETQRNKGNFPGRFSGRQFSNSRSEMNVSTLELGDSALYLCASRPEGRNSPLHFGNGTRLTVT.

DNA of the CDR3: TGTGCCAGCAGCTTAGGACGGAATTCACCCCTCCACTTT. Translation: CASSLGRNSPLHF. The chain couples TRBV7-6 to TRBJ1-6; D is unresolved. This CDR3 comprises 13 residues. Trimming stripped 1 base from V and 7 bases from J, with 5 bases between. Germline lookup yields CDR1 SGHVS and CDR2 FNYEAQ.

The rearrangement uses TRBV2 and TRBJ2-1; 7 bases fit TRBD2. This CDR3 region has 14 residues. Germline V lookup: CDR1 SNHLY, CDR2 FYNNEI. Trimming at V came to 8 bases and at J to 4 bases, leaving 8 bases not matched to a gene. CDR3: CASEGLGGYNEQFF. In DNA, the CDR3 is TGTGCCAGCGAGGGTTTGGGAGGGTACAATGAGCAGTTCTTC.

The DNA of the CDR3 is TGTGCCAGCAGCCAGGTCGTGCCTGAGACCAGGGTCATTCAGTACTTC. Translation: CASSQVVPETRVIQYF. The rearrangement links TRBV4-2 to TRBJ2-4, with a tentative D call TRBD1 (5 bases). Looked up from germline, CDR1 is LGHNA and CDR2 is YNFKEQ. With 3 bases removed from V and 9 bases from J, the gap between germline ends came to 21 bases. This CDR3 has 16 residues.

The rearrangement uses TRBV5-6 and TRBJ2-7; possibly TRBD1 for D (6 bases). Trimming pared 5 bases from V and 9 bases from J, leaving 15 bases between. Germline lookup yields CDR1 SGHDT and CDR2 YYEEEE. This CDR3 comprises 12 residues. The CDR3 coding sequence is TGTGCCAGCAGTATAGCACAGGGCGGGCAGTACTTC. Encoded protein: CASSIAQGGQYF.

The rearrangement uses TRBV7-2 and TRBJ1-1; no firm D call. V lost 5 bases and J 4 bases, leaving 17 bases between the germline ends. Germline V gene sequence: CDR1 SGHTA, CDR2 FQGNSA. This CDR3 is built from 15 residues. The CDR3 protein is CASSPRERGSTEAFF. The CDR3 nucleotides are TGTGCCAGCAGCCCAAGGGAGCGTGGAAGCACTGAAGCTTTCTTT. Filled out from reference TRBV7-2 and TRBJ1-1, the complete variable domain reads GAGVSQSPSNKVTEKGKDVELRCDPISGHTALYWYRQSLGQGLEFLIYFQGNSAPDKSGLPSDRFSAERTGGSVSTLTIQRTQQEDSAVYLCASSPRERGSTEAFFGQGTRLTVV.

There are a few counts of this clone. The V gene is TRBV7-9, the J gene TRBJ2-3; D is perhaps TRBD1 or TRBD2 (5 bases each). CDR3 length: 11 residues. V lost 5 bases, J lost 14 bases, and 14 bases lay in between. Germline CDR1 and CDR2: SEHNR and FQNEAQ (reference sequence). DNA of the CDR3: TGTGCCAGCAGCCGACTGGGGGAAACGTATTTT. Encoded protein: CASSRLGETYF.

This chain connects TRBV30 to TRBJ1-6, with a weak D call TRBD1 (6 bases). Trimming removed 4 bases at V and 7 bases at J, with 14 bases between. This CDR3 is 14 amino acids long. CDR1 is GTSNPN, CDR2 SVGIG, per germline (reference sequence). DNA for the CDR3: TGTGCCTGGACCCGGGGGCTTGAGAATTCACCCCTCCACTTT. This gives the protein CAWTRGLENSPLHF. The complete variable domain, with remaining parts taken from reference TRBV30 and TRBJ1-6, reads SQTIHQWPATLVQPVGSPLSLECTVEGTSNPNLYWYRQAAGRGLQLLFYSVGIGQISSEVPQNLSASRPQDRQFILSSKKLLLSDSGFYLCAWTRGLENSPLHFGNGTRLTVT.

The V call is TRBV19, the J call TRBJ1-5; 10 positions match TRBD1. Germline CDR1 LNHDA, CDR2 SQIVND (reference sequence). This CDR3 is 18 amino acids long. The trim removed 2 bases at V and 3 bases at J, leaving 10 bases unmatched. The CDR3 protein is CASSIRSDRGLNNQPQHF. CDR3 bases: TGTGCCAGTAGTATAAGGAGCGACAGGGGGCTTAACAATCAGCCCCAGCATTTT.

This clone was detected only a few times. The gene calls are TRBV6-5 and TRBJ1-3, with D hard to call. From germline, CDR1 is MNHEY and CDR2 SVGAGI. This CDR3 is built from 14 residues. V lost 5 bases and J lost 0, with 8 bases in between. For the CDR3, the DNA is TGTGCCAGCAGTCCGGGGTTCTCTGGAAACACCATATATTTT. Protein: CASSPGFSGNTIYF.

The chain has TRBV7-9 and TRBJ2-3, with D uncertain. The CDR3 runs 15 residues. The V end was cut by 1 base, the J end by 2 bases, with 10 bases between. Germline values: CDR1 SEHNR, CDR2 FQNEAQ (reference sequence). For the CDR3, the DNA is TGTGCCAGCAGCTTAGGGGCTGGGTTCACAGATACGCAGTATTTT. It codes for CASSLGAGFTDTQYF. Full variable domain (remainder filled in from reference TRBV7-9 and TRBJ2-3): DTGVSQNPRHKITKRGQNVTFRCDPISEHNRLYWYRQTLGQGPEFLTYFQNEAQLEKSRLLSDRFSAERPKGSFSTLEIQRTEQGDSAMYLCASSLGAGFTDTQYFGPGTRLTVL.

This rearrangement joins TRBV5-4 to TRBJ1-3, with 8 positions matching TRBD1. Per the germline V gene, CDR1 is SGHNT and CDR2 is YYREEE (reference sequence). J gave up 3 bases and V 2 bases, and 4 bases lay outside the gene matches. The CDR3 has 15 amino acids. Here the CDR3 reads CASSLGGQGGNTIYF. CDR3 coding DNA: TGTGCCAGCAGCTTAGGAGGACAGGGTGGAAACACCATATATTTT.